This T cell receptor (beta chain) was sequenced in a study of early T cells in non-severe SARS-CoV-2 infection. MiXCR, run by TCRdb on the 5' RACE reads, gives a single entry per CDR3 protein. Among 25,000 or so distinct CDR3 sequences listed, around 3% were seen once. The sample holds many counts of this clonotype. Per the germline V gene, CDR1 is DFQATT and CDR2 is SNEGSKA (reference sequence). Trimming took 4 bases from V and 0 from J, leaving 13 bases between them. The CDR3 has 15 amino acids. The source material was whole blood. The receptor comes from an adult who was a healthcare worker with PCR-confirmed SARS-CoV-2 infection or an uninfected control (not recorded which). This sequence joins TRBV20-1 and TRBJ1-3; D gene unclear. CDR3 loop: CSATTLGGSGNTIYF. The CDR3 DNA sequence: TGCAGTGCTACGACCTTAGGAGGCTCTGGAAACACCATATATTTT.